This entry lists 2 T cell receptor beta chains sequenced from one sample in a study of T cells in Graves' hyperthyroidism and ophthalmopathy. The investigators amplified TCR beta CDR3 regions from RNA transcripts. Primed by the HTBI set, a first-round RT-PCR was run on the TCR CDR3. TCRdb recomputed calls from the multiplex PCR reads with MiXCR, one row per CDR3 protein. This sample has approximately 490,000 distinct CDR3 sequences, with about 20% found just once. Sequencing was carried out using blood. The source of these receptors is a woman aged 70-85 years with Graves' ophthalmopathy.

With respect to this clonotype: A read error may be the cause here, since a much bigger clone is one base away. It is likely a read error, because the conserved phenylalanine at the end of the CDR3 is missing. This rearrangement joins TRBV2 to TRBJ1-1; D unresolved. There are 11 residues in the CDR3. V shed 5 bases and J shed 8 bases, with 9 bases lying between them. From germline, CDR1 is SNHLY and CDR2 FYNNEI. CDR3 bases: TGTGCCAGCAGTTGGAGAACGGAAGCTTTCCTT. It yields the protein CASSWRTEAFL.

This clonotype was seen a few times. J is TRBJ2-7 and V is TRBV30; D gene unclear. V was cut by 2 bases and J by 6 bases, with 8 bases left in between. Germline V CDR1 and CDR2: GTSNPN, SVGIG (reference sequence). This CDR3 has 11 amino acids. CDR3 nucleotide sequence: TGTGCCTGGAGTCCCCGTATCGAGCAGTACTTC. Amino acid sequence: CAWSPRIEQYF.